This T cell receptor (beta chain) was sequenced for a study of regulatory T cells in long-lasting Graves disease. Trimming removed 4 bases at V and 0 bases at J, with 12 bases between. CDR3 length: 14 residues. Germline V gives CDR1 SQVTM, CDR2 ANQGSEA. TCR beta libraries were built with iRepertoire HTBI primers and Arm-PCR of CDR3 regions. TCRdb recomputed calls from the multiplex PCR reads with MiXCR, one row per CDR3 protein. The data hold 450,000 to 650,000 distinct CDR3 sequences, with roughly a sixth observed a single time. The time point here: newly diagnosed GD, antithyroid drugs for less than 3 months. RNA from PBMCs was the source of the TCR library. The sample holds many counts of this clonotype. Separately, the same data were catalogued under a study of T cells in Graves' hyperthyroidism and ophthalmopathy.

This clonotype originated in a woman aged 35-65 years with Graves disease. Sequencing was performed on peripheral blood mononuclear cells (PBMCs), taken at new diagnosis, from a patient treated with antithyroid drugs. This sequence joins TRBV29-1 and TRBJ1-1, with D tentatively TRBD1 (6 bases). In DNA form, the CDR3 reads TGCAGCGTTGTAGGACAGCAAGTGAACACTGAAGCTTTCTTT. Protein sequence: CSVVGQQVNTEAFF. The whole variable domain, remainder taken from reference TRBV29-1 and TRBJ1-1, is SAVISQKPSRDICQRGTSLTIQCQVDSQVTMMFWYRQQPGQSLTLIATANQGSEATYESGFVIDKFPISRPNLTFSTLTVSNMSPEDSSIYLCSVVGQQVNTEAFFGQGTRLTVV.